Presented here are 2 T cell receptor beta chains from one specimen sequenced in a study of T cell responses to AZD1222 COVID-19 vaccine. The data were produced by immunoSEQ multiplex PCR, yet TCRdb's version contains in-frame clones alone and is incomplete. The sample lists approximately 90,000 clones, about 91% seen once, with 7.5% in the top ten. This sample comprised peripheral blood, obtained on day 0 of AZD1222 vaccination. The receptor set was obtained from an adult in good health.

The chain is built from TRBV3-1 (or the pseudogene TRBV3-2) and TRBJ1-5, with D hard to call. The germline gives CDR1 LGHDT, CDR2 YNNKEL (reference sequence). The CDR3 runs 12 residues. V was clipped by 6 bases and J by 5 bases, with 8 bases between them. In DNA, the CDR3 is TGTGCCAGCAGTCACCGGGATCAGCCCCAGCATTTT. Residues: CASSHRDQPQHF.

This chain uses TRBV28 with TRBJ1-5; D perhaps matches TRBD1 (5 bases). The germline V gene has CDR1 MDHEN and CDR2 SYDVKM. The CDR3 is 13 amino acids. Trimming removed 5 bases at V and 1 base at J, with 6 bases between. Here the CDR3 DNA reads TGTGCCAGCAGTAGGGACAGCAATCAGCCCCAGCATTTT. It is translated as CASSRDSNQPQHF.